The clone carrying this T cell receptor beta chain occurred many times. Its target is unknown. Germline CDR1 is LGHNA and CDR2 is YNFKEQ. V lost 1 base and J lost 0, with 16 bases in between. The CDR3 is 18 amino acids. The TCR cDNA carried a universal primer site and UMIs from 5'RACE template switching. Each CDR3 protein gets one entry after TCRdb re-called the 5' RACE reads with MiXCR. The sample holds 95,000 to 150,000 distinct CDR3 sequences; almost 9% are singletons and the top ten take under 40%. The data were taken from a study of T cells after yellow fever vaccination. At the level of the study: Researchers used SMART-Seq v4 Ultra Low Input to prepare fractions that had low cell numbers. Regarding the study as a whole: Weaker, the secondary response peaked sooner, at day 5 versus 15.

The receptor was derived from a man aged 18 to 29 who received the YFV17D yellow fever vaccine. The chain recombines TRBV4-2 with TRBJ2-1; D perhaps matches TRBD2 (6 bases). The starting material was CD8+ T cells sorted from PBMCs, obtained on the day of the yellow fever booster vaccination. The CDR3 is CASSQGLADIVSYNEQFF. CDR3 coding DNA: TGTGCCAGCAGCCAAGGGTTAGCGGACATAGTCTCCTACAATGAGCAGTTCTTC.